This T cell receptor (beta chain) derives from a study of blood T cell repertoires in COVID-19. About the research overall: PBMCs, B-cell-depleted T cells, or T cells provided the cDNA or gDNA that made up the material.

This clone has only one observation. Some clones are missing from TCRdb's copy, which holds only in-frame ones; the method was immunoSEQ multiplex PCR. Among roughly 140,000 clones listed, approximately 84% were seen once. V trimming: 5 bases; J trimming: 6 bases; junction bases outside the gene matches: 11. CDR3 size: 15 residues. Germline loops: CDR1 LGHDT, CDR2 YNNKEL (reference sequence). This TCR was recovered from a human donor in a cohort sampled during active COVID-19. The rearrangement uses TRBV3-1 (or the pseudogene TRBV3-2) and TRBJ2-3, with 7 bases aligning to TRBD2. What was sequenced was peripheral blood. CDR3 coding DNA: TGTGCCAGCAGCTTATTGGGGAGGGTATCGGATACGCAGTATTTT. This codes for CASSLLGRVSDTQYF.